This paragraph reports one TCR beta chain. This CDR3 contains 16 residues. Looked up from germline, CDR1 is SNHLY and CDR2 is FYNNEI. V trimming: 7 bases; J trimming: 2 bases; junction bases outside the gene matches: 11. The entry originates in a study of CD8 T cells in Susac syndrome. The RNA, about 0.45 to 1 ug, was put through reverse transcription using random hexamers. From the immunoSEQ multiplex PCR reads, TCRdb called clonotypes with MiXCR, one entry per CDR3 protein. The table has approximately 150,000 distinct CDR3 sequences, around 86% seen once; the top ten hold around 0.51%. The V call is TRBV2, the J call TRBJ2-3, with 8 bases lining up with TRBD2. Sequencing was carried out using CD8+ T cells from PBMCs. This TCR was sampled from a human donor with multiple sclerosis. CDR3 amino acids: CASIPTQRESTDTQYF. The CDR3 DNA reads TGTGCCAGCATCCCTACCCAGCGGGAGTCCACAGATACGCAGTATTTT.